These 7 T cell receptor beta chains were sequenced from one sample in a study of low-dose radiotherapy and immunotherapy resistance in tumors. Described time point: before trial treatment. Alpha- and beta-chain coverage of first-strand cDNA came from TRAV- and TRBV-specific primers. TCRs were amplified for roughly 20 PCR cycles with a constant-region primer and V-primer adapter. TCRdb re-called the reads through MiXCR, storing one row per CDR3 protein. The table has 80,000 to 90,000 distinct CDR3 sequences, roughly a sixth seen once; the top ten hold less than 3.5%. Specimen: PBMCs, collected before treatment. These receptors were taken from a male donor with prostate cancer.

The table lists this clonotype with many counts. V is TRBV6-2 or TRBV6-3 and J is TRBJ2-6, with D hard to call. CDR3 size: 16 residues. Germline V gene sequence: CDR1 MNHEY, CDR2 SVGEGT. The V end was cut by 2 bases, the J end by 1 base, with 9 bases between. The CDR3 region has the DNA TGTGCCAGCAGTTACGACGGTGGTTCTGGGGCCAACGTCCTGACTTTC. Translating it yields CASSYDGGSGANVLTF.

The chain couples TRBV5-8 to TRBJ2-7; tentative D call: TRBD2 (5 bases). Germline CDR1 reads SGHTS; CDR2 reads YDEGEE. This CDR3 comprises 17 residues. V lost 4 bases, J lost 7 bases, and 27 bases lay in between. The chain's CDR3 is CASSQTLPRIASGEQYF. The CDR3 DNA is TGTGCCAGCAGCCAGACTTTACCGCGCATAGCGTCGGGGGAGCAGTACTTC. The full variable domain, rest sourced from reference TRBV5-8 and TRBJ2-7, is EAGVTQSPTHLIKTRGQQATLRCSPISGHTSVYWYQQALGLGLQFLLWYDEGEERNRGNFPPRFSGRQFPNYSSELNVNALELEDSALYLCASSQTLPRIASGEQYFGPGTRLTVT.

CDR3 coding DNA: TGCGCCAGCAGCCACCAAGGACAGGGCATGAGGACCCAGTACTTC. Translated, it gives CASSHQGQGMRTQYF. The rearrangement uses TRBV5-1 and TRBJ2-5; 8 nucleotides line up with TRBD1. The J segment lost 7 bases and the V segment lost 4 bases, leaving 12 bases of the junction unmatched. This CDR3 spans 15 amino acids. Germline loops: CDR1 SGHRS, CDR2 YFSETQ.

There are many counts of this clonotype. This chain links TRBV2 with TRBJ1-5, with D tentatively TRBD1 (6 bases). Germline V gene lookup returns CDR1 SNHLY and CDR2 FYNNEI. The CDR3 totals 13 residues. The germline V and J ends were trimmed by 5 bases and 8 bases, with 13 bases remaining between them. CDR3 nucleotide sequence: TGTGCCAGCAGTTATGACAGGCCAGAGCCCCAGCATTTT. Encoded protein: CASSYDRPEPQHF.

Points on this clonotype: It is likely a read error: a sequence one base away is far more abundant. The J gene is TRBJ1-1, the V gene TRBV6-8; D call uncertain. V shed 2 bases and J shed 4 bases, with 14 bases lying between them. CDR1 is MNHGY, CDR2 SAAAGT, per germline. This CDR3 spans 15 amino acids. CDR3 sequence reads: CASSYEIGIRTEAFF. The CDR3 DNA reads TGTGCCAGCAGTTACGAGATCGGGATACGCACTGAAGCTTTCTTT.

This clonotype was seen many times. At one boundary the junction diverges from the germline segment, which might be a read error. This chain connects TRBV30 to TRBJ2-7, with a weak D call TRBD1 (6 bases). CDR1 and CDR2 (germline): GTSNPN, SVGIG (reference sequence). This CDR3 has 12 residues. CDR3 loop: CAWSLWDTFWAF. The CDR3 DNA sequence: TGTGCCTGGAGTTTGTGGGACACGTTTTGGGCGTTC.

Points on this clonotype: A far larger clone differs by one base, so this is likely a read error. The CDR3 DNA follows: TGTGCCGGCAGCGTGCGCGTGGCAAGCATAGATTCACCCCTCCACTTT. It encodes CAGSVRVASIDSPLHF. This rearrangement joins TRBV13 to TRBJ1-6; D is unresolved. This CDR3 comprises 16 residues. Germline-derived CDR1 and CDR2 are PRHDT and FYEKMQ (reference sequence).